These T cell receptor beta chains were read from a single sample in a study of blood T cell repertoires in COVID-19. Method: immunoSEQ multiplex PCR; TCRdb's copy keeps in-frame clones and lacks some. The sample gives fewer than 300,000 clones, 75% to 90% of which show up once; approximately 9% is in the top ten. The specimen was PBMCs or T cells enriched from blood (not recorded which). These receptors all come from a man aged 35 to 55 who had recovered from COVID-19. Each CDR3 is given without its conserved first and last residue.

>TRBV27|TRBJ1-5
ASSPTGQGNNQPQH
>TRBV15|TRBJ1-5
ATSIGDRGGQPQH
>TRBV3-1/TRBV3-2|TRBJ1-6
ASSQEDGGRSPLH
>TRBV24-1|TRBJ2-7
ATSDGRGVGDEQY
>TRBV6-5|TRBJ2-5
ASRPTSTGRETQY
>TRBV30|TRBJ2-1
AWSPGGAGEQF
>TRBV12-5|TRBJ1-6
ASGLWTGGNSPLH
>TRBV27|TRBJ1-5
ASSRIPGQGAGQPQH
>TRBV28|TRBJ2-1
ASSSSSVNEQF
>TRBV11-2|TRBJ2-2
ASSLDWVAGSTGELF
>TRBV5-1|TRBJ2-5
ASSPTSGGQETQY
>TRBV5-1|TRBJ1-4
ASSSTGAEKLF
>TRBV11-1|TRBJ2-4
ASSLGPGDGDIQY
>TRBV12-3/TRBV12-4|TRBJ2-5
ASSNSRQETQY
>TRBV11-2|TRBJ2-7
ASSPKGLAGNEQY
>TRBV5-1|TRBJ1-3
ASSLDLMGALGTGNTIY
>TRBV5-4|TRBJ2-7
ASSLTGGIYEQY
>TRBV27|TRBJ2-3
ASSRRRGQGAISTDTQY
>TRBV5-8|TRBJ2-3
ASSMGLGADTQY
>TRBV9|TRBJ1-2
ASSVESGFGYT
>TRBV28|TRBJ2-1
ATVTGKLRNEQF
>TRBV5-6|TRBJ1-4
ASSIRDRFYEKLF
>TRBV4-2|TRBJ1-1
ASSQDLGGFGEAF
>TRBV7-3|TRBJ2-1
ASSLFAAASGGNEQF
>TRBV28|TRBJ2-3
ASSQRSLTDTQY
>TRBV19|TRBJ1-1
ASLRPNTEAF
>TRBV5-1|TRBJ1-5
ASSLAAGNQSQH
>TRBV19|TRBJ2-1
ASSIVGQGGYNEQF
>TRBV7-9|TRBJ2-3
ASSLSEGGSDTQY
>TRBV5-1|TRBJ2-3
ASSRGDSGRTDTQY
>TRBV20-1|TRBJ1-2
SVQGANGYT
>TRBV7-9|TRBJ2-7
ASSLNSLYEQY